Listed here is a single T cell receptor beta chain. Its specificity is unknown. The data derive from a study of post-analysis software for immune sequencing data. Notes on the study in general: There were roughly five TRBV segments more frequent in patients than controls, and TRBV5-6, TRBV5-1 and TRBV20-1 were among them. Samples prepared in the same batch strongly co-clustered by F measure. Significantly lower normalized Chao1 diversity was found in patients with multiple sclerosis relative to controls.

Germline V gives CDR1 SGHKS, CDR2 YYEKEE (reference sequence). CDR3 length equals 15 residues. Trimming stripped 4 bases from V and 5 bases from J, with 15 bases between. Included in the TCR beta cDNA libraries were unique molecular identifiers. Each sample of about 0.95 to 11 million input T cells yielded around 500,000 cDNA molecules, so each molecule approximated one T cell. TCRdb passed the PCR reads through MiXCR, listing each CDR3 protein once. The repertoire has hundreds of thousands of distinct CDR3 sequences, about 32% of them found once; the top ten carry under 0.7%. Sequenced: blood. This receptor was taken from a girl between 5 and 17 years old with multiple sclerosis. This rearrangement joins TRBV5-5 to TRBJ1-4; maybe TRBD1 (6 bases). The CDR3 protein is CASSLRRGGNEKLFF. As DNA, the CDR3 is TGTGCCAGCAGCCTAAGAAGGGGGGGGAATGAAAAACTGTTTTTT.